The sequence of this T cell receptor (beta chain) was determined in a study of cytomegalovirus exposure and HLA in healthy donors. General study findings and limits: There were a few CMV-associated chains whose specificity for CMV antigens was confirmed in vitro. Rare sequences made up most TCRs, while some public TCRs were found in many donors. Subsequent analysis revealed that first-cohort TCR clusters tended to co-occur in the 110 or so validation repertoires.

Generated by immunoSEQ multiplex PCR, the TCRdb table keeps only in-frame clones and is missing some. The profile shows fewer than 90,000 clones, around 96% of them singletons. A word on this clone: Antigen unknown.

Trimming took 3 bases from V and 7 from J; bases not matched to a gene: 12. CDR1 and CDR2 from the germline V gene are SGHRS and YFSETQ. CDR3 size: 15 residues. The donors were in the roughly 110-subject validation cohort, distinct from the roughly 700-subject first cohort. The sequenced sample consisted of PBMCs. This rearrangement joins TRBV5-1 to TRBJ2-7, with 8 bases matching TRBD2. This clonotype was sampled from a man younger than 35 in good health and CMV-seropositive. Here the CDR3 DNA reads TGCGCCAGCAGCTCGGGGGGGGCGGACCTCCGTGAGCAGTACTTC. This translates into CASSSGGADLREQYF. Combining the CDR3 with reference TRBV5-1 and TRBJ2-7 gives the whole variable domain KAGVTQTPRYLIKTRGQQVTLSCSPISGHRSVSWYQQTPGQGLQFLFEYFSETQRNKGNFPGRFSGRQFSNSRSEMNVSTLELGDSALYLCASSSGGADLREQYFGPGTRLTVT.